What follows are 2 T cell receptor beta chains derived from one specimen sequenced in a study of OX40 agonist ivuxolimab in advanced cancers. Library generation was performed with the immunoSEQ multiplex PCR assay. Imported from immuneACCESS, the table was reduced by TCRdb to in-frame sequences with V and J called. These copies leave out some clones; in studies compared against another copy, an unresolved V gene accounts for under half, and the cause of the remainder is not known. In this sample the table shows more than 20,000 clones, more than 70% of which occur a single time. The ten largest clonotypes hold 9.5% to 12% of the sample. The sequences come from CD4+ or CD8+ T cells sorted from blood, collected in a trial of the OX40 agonist ivuxolimab. The source of these receptors is an adult with an advanced solid tumor such as melanoma, head and neck, liver or kidney cancer.

The rearrangement uses TRBV29-1 and TRBJ2-1; D is perhaps TRBD1 or TRBD2 (5 bases each). The CDR3 covers 12 residues. V was pared by 8 bases and J by 4 bases, with 12 bases between. Germline loops: CDR1 SQVTM, CDR2 ANQGSEA. Written as DNA, the CDR3 is TGCAGCCAACCGGGGCAATACAATGAGCAGTTCTTC. It codes for CSQPGQYNEQFF.

This clone occurred once. This chain uses TRBV28 with TRBJ1-5, with 7 nucleotides matching TRBD1. V shed 3 bases, J shed 6 bases, and the junction held 5 bases outside the gene matches. The CDR3 runs to 14 residues. Germline-derived CDR1 and CDR2 are MDHEN and SYDVKM. For the CDR3, the DNA is TGTGCCAGCAGTTTGGGGCAGGGGGGTCAGCCCCAGCATTTT. Amino acids: CASSLGQGGQPQHF.